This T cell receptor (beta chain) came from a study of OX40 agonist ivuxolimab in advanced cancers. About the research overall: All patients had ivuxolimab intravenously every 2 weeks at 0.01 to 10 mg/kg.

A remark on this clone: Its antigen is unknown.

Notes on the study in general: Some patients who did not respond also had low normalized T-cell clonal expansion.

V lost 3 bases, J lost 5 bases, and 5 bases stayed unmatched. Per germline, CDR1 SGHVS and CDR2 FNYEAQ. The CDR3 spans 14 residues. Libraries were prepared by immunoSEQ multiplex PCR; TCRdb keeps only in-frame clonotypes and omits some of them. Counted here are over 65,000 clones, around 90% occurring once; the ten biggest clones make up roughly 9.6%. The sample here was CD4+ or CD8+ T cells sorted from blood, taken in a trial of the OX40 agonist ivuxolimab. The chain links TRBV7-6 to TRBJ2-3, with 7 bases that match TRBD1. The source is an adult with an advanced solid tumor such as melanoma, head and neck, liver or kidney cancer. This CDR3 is CASSFGTVGDTQYF. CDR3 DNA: TGTGCCAGCAGCTTCGGGACAGTGGGAGATACGCAGTATTTT.